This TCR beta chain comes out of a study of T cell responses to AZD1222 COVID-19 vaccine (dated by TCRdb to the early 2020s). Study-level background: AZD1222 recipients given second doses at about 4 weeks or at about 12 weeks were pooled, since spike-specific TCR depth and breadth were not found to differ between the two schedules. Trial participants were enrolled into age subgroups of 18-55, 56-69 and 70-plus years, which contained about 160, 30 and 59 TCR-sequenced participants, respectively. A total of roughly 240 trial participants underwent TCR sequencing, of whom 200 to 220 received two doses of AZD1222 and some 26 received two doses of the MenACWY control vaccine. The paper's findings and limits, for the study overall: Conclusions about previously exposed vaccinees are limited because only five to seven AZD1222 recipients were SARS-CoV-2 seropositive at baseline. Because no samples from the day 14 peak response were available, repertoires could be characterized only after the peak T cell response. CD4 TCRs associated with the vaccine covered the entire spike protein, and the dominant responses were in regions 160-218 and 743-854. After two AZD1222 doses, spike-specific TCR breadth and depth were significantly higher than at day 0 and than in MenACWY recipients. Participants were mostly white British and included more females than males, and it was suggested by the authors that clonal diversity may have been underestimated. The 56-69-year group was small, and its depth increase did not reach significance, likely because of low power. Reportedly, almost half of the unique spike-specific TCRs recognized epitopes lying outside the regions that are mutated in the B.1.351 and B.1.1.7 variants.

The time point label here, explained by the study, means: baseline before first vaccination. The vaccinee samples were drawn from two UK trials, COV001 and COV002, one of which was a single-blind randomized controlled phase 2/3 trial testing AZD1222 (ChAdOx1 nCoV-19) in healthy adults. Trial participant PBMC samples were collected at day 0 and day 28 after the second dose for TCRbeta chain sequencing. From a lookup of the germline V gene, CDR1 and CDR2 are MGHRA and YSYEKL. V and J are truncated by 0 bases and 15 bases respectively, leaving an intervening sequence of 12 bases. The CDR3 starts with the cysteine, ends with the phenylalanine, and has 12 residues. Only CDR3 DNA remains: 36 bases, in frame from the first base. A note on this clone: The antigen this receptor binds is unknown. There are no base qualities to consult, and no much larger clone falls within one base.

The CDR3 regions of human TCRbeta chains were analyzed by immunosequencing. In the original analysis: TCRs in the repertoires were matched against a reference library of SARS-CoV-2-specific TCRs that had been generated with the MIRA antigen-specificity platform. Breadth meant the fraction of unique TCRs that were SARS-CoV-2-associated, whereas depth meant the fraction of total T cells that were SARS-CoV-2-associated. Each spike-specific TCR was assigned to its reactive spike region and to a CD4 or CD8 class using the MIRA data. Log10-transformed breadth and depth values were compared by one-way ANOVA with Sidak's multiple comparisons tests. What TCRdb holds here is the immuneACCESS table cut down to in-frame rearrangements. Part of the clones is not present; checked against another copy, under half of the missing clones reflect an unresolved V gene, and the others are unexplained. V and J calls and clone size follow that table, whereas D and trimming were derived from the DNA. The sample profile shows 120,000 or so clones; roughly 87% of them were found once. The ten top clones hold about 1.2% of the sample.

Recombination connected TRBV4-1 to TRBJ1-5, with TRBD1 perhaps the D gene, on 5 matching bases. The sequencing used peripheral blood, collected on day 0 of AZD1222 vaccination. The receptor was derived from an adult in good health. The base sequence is TGCGCCAGCAGCCAAGAGGGGGAGGTCCGGCATTTT. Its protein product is CASSQEGEVRHF.